The T cell receptor beta chain described here comes from a study of T cells in Graves' hyperthyroidism and ophthalmopathy. Broader study findings: Ophthalmopathy, as predicted by the model, came a median 6.5 months after the prediction.

To note about this clonotype: The antigen is undetermined.

Duration under 3 months, a NOSPECS grade of at least 4, and a Clinical Activity Score of at least 3 characterized the ophthalmopathy patients. Investigators excluded patients with uncontrolled infection, other autoimmune disease, pregnancy or lactation. Clinical symptoms, serum thyroxine, TRAb, thyroid ultrasound and orbital computed tomography informed diagnoses. RNA transcripts served as the template for amplifying TCR beta CDR3 regions. HTBI primers drove first-round RT-PCR of the TCR CDR3. TCRdb called the multiplex PCR reads again in MiXCR, with one record for every CDR3 protein. Here the sample spans about 640,000 distinct CDR3 sequences, less than 25% being singletons. Germline lookup yields CDR1 KGHDR and CDR2 SFDVKD. The CDR3 totals 14 residues. V dropped 4 bases and J dropped 6; count of bases not matched to a gene: 4.

Sequenced sample: blood. This TCR was recovered from a man aged 25 to 40 with Graves' ophthalmopathy. The chain uses TRBV24-1 and TRBJ2-2; TRBD1 agrees at 7 bases. CDR3 sequence reads: CATSDTTGAGELFF. CDR3 nucleotide sequence: TGTGCCACCAGTGACACCACAGGGGCCGGGGAGCTGTTTTTT.